The present TCR beta chain was sequenced within a study of a mutant IDH1 vaccine in newly diagnosed glioma. In the study overall: Patients had received radiotherapy, temozolomide, or both previously, most receiving both.

Noted time point: week 47, end of study. Every vaccination contained 300 ug of the mutant IDH1 20-mer peptide and was paired with topical imiquimod. Libraries were prepared by immunoSEQ multiplex PCR; TCRdb keeps only in-frame clonotypes and omits some of them. The sample carries about 94,000 clones, roughly 89% recorded once. As regards this clone: The antigen remains undetermined.

With 3 bases removed from V and 2 bases from J, the gap between germline ends came to 10 bases. CDR1 is LNHDA and CDR2 is SQIVND in the germline V gene (reference sequence). The CDR3 has 14 residues. The sequence was obtained from a woman aged 45-60 years with glioma. The material was PBMCs, obtained from a glioma patient whose treatment included an IDH1 peptide vaccine. The chain combines TRBV19 with TRBJ1-2, with D uncertain. This chain's CDR3 is CASSILGENYGYTF. CDR3 coding DNA: TGTGCCAGTAGTATCTTAGGAGAAAACTATGGCTACACCTTC.